This TCR beta chain was identified in a study of T cells in Graves' hyperthyroidism and ophthalmopathy. Across the whole study: Before treatment of any kind, peripheral blood was taken at initial diagnosis.

The CDR3 is made up of 15 amino acids. CDR1 and CDR2 from the germline V gene are DFQATT and SNEGSKA (reference sequence). V gave up 6 bases and J gave up 1 base, with 18 bases separating them. Study results and caveats: Ophthalmopathy was told apart from stable hyperthyroidism by a 13 V-J model. Peripheral blood also featured most of the thyroid clonotypes expanded above 0.001.

The CDR3 regions of TCR beta were amplified from RNA transcripts. A set of HTBI primers served as the primers for a first-round RT-PCR of the TCR CDR3. In TCRdb, the multiplex PCR reads were re-called with MiXCR into one record per CDR3 protein. Of some 350,000 distinct CDR3 sequences in the sample, roughly an eighth were seen once. A roughly 9.7 ml volume of fresh peripheral blood provided the PBMCs. Worth noting for this clonotype: Its antigen is undetermined.

The rearrangement uses TRBV20-1 and TRBJ2-5; the D gene could be TRBD1 or TRBD2 (5 bases each). This receptor was taken from a woman between 35 and 50 years old with Graves' ophthalmopathy. The specimen was blood. The CDR3 here is CSAHRTGRGQETQYF. For the CDR3, the DNA is TGCAGTGCACATAGGACGGGACGTGGCCAAGAGACCCAGTACTTC.